This TCR beta chain was captured by sequencing in a study of cytomegalovirus exposure and HLA in healthy donors. In the PCR, 60 Vbeta and 13 Jbeta primers were used. Repertoires were generated with immunoSEQ multiplex PCR, while TCRdb's copy carries only in-frame clones and drops some. The top ten hold about 3% of the sample, which has about 200,000 clones, around 80% seen once. The CDR3 totals 18 residues. Germline lookup yields CDR1 SEHNR and CDR2 FQNEAQ (reference sequence). Trimming removed 0 bases from V and 3 bases from J; junction bases left unmatched: 11. Donors were nominally healthy when sampled, though unrecorded immune exposures were likely.

The sample comprised PBMCs. This receptor was obtained from a man aged 25 to 40 in good health and CMV-seronegative. The genes are TRBV7-9 and TRBJ2-7; 10 bases fit TRBD1. In DNA, the CDR3 is TGTGCCAGCAGCTTAGCCGGAGGGCGACAGGGGGCCTACTACGAGCAGTACTTC. It specifies CASSLAGGRQGAYYEQYF.